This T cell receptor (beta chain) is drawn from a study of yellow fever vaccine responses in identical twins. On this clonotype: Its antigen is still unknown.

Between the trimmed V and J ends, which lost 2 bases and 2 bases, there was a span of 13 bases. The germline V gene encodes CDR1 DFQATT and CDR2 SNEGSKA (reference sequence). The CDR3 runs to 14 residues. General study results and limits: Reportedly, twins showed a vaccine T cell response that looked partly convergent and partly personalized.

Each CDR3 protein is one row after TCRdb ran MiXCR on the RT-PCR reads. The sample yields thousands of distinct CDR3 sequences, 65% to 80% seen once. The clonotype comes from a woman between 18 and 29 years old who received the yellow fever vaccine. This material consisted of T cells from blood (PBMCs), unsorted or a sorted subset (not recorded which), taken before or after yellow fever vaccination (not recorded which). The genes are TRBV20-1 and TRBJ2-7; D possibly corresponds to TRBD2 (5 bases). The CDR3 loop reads CSARLAGLAYEQYF. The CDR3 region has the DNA TGCAGTGCTAGACTAGCAGGCTTGGCCTACGAGCAGTACTTC.